These 9 T cell receptor beta chains were all obtained from the same sample, sequenced in a study of post-analysis software for immune sequencing data. Overall study results and limits: Patients carried 4 or 5 TRBV segments more frequently than controls did, and TRBV5-6, TRBV5-1 and TRBV20-1 were among them.

Antigens for these TCRs are unknown. Unique molecular identifiers were carried by the TCR beta cDNA libraries. TCRdb re-derived calls from the PCR reads in MiXCR, one entry per CDR3 protein. The repertoire holds 450,000 to 650,000 distinct CDR3 sequences, with around 44% as singletons. Sequenced sample: blood. These receptors all come from a girl aged 10 to 17 with multiple sclerosis.

V and J are TRBV7-9 and TRBJ1-6; D is unclear. The germline V gene has CDR1 SEHNR and CDR2 FQNEAQ (reference sequence). CDR3 length: 14 residues. V was shortened by 7 bases and J by 8 bases, with 15 bases between the two germline ends. CDR3 amino acids: CASTLTREHSPLHF. Written as DNA, the CDR3 is TGTGCCAGCACCCTAACACGGGAGCATTCACCCCTCCACTTT.

The V gene is TRBV5-1, the J gene TRBJ2-1; D is unclear. Germline V gives CDR1 SGHRS, CDR2 YFSETQ. The CDR3 contains 14 residues. V lost 3 bases to trimming and J lost 0 bases, with 7 bases between them. This CDR3 reads CASSSSRSYNEQFF. The CDR3 nucleotides are TGCGCCAGCAGCTCCTCACGCTCCTACAATGAGCAGTTCTTC.

The chain carries TRBV29-1 and TRBJ2-1; maybe TRBD2 (6 bases). CDR1 and CDR2 from the germline V gene are SQVTM and ANQGSEA. This CDR3 is built from 13 residues. V was clipped by 6 bases and J by 7 bases, with 16 bases between them. CDR3 sequence: CSVVGWGENEQFF. Here the CDR3 DNA reads TGCAGCGTGGTCGGCTGGGGGGAAAATGAGCAGTTCTTC.

About this clonotype: The junction departs from germline at one end; a sequencing error may be responsible. This chain uses TRBV12-3 or TRBV12-4 with TRBJ2-3; maybe TRBD2 (6 bases). CDR3 length: 16 amino acids. The CDR3 protein is CASSSYIDSSADTQYF. CDR3 DNA sequence: TGTGCCAGCAGTTCCTACATAGACTCTAGCGCAGATACGCAATATTTT.

This chain's CDR3 is CASSSAGGGDTQYF. As DNA, the CDR3 is TGTGCCAGCAGCTCCGCGGGGGGAGGAGATACGCAGTATTTT. The chain employs TRBV7-2 and TRBJ2-3; 8 positions match TRBD2. From germline, CDR1 is SGHTA and CDR2 FQGNSA. The CDR3 spans 14 residues. J was trimmed by 5 bases and V by 4 bases; bases with no gene match: 5.

The chain joins TRBV5-1 to TRBJ2-5, with TRBD1 matching over 7 bases. Trimming removed 1 base from V and 0 bases from J; junction bases left unmatched: 12. Germline values: CDR1 SGHRS, CDR2 YFSETQ. The CDR3 extends over 18 amino acids. CDR3 region: CASSLSFGTDQHQETQYF. The CDR3 DNA reads TGCGCCAGCAGCTTGTCTTTCGGGACAGACCAGCACCAAGAGACCCAGTACTTC.

V gene TRBV12-3 or TRBV12-4 combines with J gene TRBJ1-1, with 8 positions matching TRBD1. The CDR3 is made up of 15 amino acids. J gave up 0 bases and V 6 bases, and 6 bases lay outside the gene matches. Here the CDR3 DNA reads TGTGCCAGCAGAAGGACAGGGCGGATGAACACTGAAGCTTTCTTT. Translating it yields CASRRTGRMNTEAFF.

This clonotype was seen only a few times. The chain links TRBV12-3 or TRBV12-4 to TRBJ2-7; D is perhaps TRBD2 (5 bases). This CDR3 region has 13 residues. Trimming took 7 bases from V and 0 from J, leaving 10 bases between them. The CDR3 DNA reads as TGTGCCAGCAACGCGGGCGACTCCTACGAGCAGTACTTC. As protein: CASNAGDSYEQYF.

V gene TRBV12-3 or TRBV12-4 combines with J gene TRBJ2-1; 11 positions agree with TRBD2. This CDR3 comprises 15 residues. The V and J ends lost 6 bases and 2 bases, in that order; junction bases with no gene match: 3. In nucleotides, the CDR3 is TGTGCCAGCAGCATAGCGGGGGGGGCCTACAATGAGCAGTTCTTC. Translated, it gives CASSIAGGAYNEQFF.